These T cell receptor beta chains were read from a single sample in a study of blood T cell repertoires in COVID-19. Assay: immunoSEQ multiplex PCR; the TCRdb copy retains only in-frame clones and omits some. The data show approximately 280,000 clones, roughly 90% seen once. The sample comprised peripheral blood. These receptors were obtained from a man aged 18 to 29 with active or convalescent COVID-19. CDR3s include the opening cysteine and the closing phenylalanine or tryptophan.

V	J	CDR3
TRBV10-3	TRBJ1-1	CAIQGQPNTEAFF
TRBV5-1	TRBJ2-5	CASSLNSGGRETQYF
TRBV3-1/TRBV3-2	TRBJ2-7	CASSQDLGQAYYEQYF
TRBV5-1	TRBJ1-6	CASSFNGQHKNSPLHF
TRBV10-3	TRBJ1-2	CAISESLQPGGYTF
TRBV6-5	TRBJ2-7	CASSQRDSFYEQYF
TRBV6-4	TRBJ2-2	CASSVQGSTGELFF
TRBV13	TRBJ2-7	CASSLGDKSSYEQYF
TRBV3-1/TRBV3-2	TRBJ2-3	CASSQEEEGGPADTQYF
TRBV27	TRBJ1-1	CASKGYTEAFF
TRBV5-5	TRBJ1-1	CASSLAAYTNTEAFF
TRBV18	TRBJ1-2	CASSPEKFYGYTF
TRBV6-2/TRBV6-3	TRBJ1-6	CASSYGFGQGNSPLHF
TRBV11-2	TRBJ1-1	CASSRRANMGEAFF
TRBV12-5	TRBJ1-3	CASGSHREMGNTIYF
TRBV24-1	TRBJ2-2	CATSEAGANTGELFF
TRBV10-1	TRBJ2-2	CASSSRLAGGTGELFF
TRBV18	TRBJ1-1	CASSPSDWDTEAFF
TRBV7-8	TRBJ1-1	CASSLVMGANTEAFF
TRBV7-9	TRBJ1-4	CASSLSQTTNEKLFF
TRBV6-1	TRBJ1-5	CASSDAGTAILRASNQPQHF
TRBV21-1	TRBJ1-5	CASSSNRDRVPNSNQPQHF
TRBV24-1	TRBJ1-5	CATSDSGQPQHF
TRBV25-1	TRBJ1-2	CASSSTGVYGYTF
TRBV20-1	TRBJ2-7	CSAKQGYEQYF
TRBV11-3	TRBJ2-7	CASSLEGIAGNYEQYF
TRBV24-1	TRBJ2-5	CATSDPTSGGETQYF
TRBV6-5	TRBJ1-5	CASSYSPDQPQHF
TRBV5-4	TRBJ2-5	CASSSLGTNQETQYF
TRBV25-1	TRBJ2-2	CASSVAGELFF
TRBV19	TRBJ1-1	CASSIDTGWATEAFF
TRBV3-1/TRBV3-2	TRBJ1-4	CAAGGVHEKLFF
TRBV6-5	TRBJ1-6	CASSRGVLGNSPLHF
TRBV18	TRBJ1-1	CASSRGQGLMNTEAFF
TRBV7-9	TRBJ1-1	CASRSPPGEAFF
TRBV6-1	TRBJ2-7	CASSDAHGGSYEQYF
TRBV11-2	TRBJ1-4	CASSLGDRDWEKLFF
TRBV7-6	TRBJ1-1	CASSLKTVDMNTEAFF
TRBV7-3	TRBJ1-3	CASSSIGSGAGNTIYF
TRBV3-1/TRBV3-2	TRBJ2-1	CASSQEPGTSSEQFF
TRBV28	TRBJ1-5	CASRQGARHRAQHF
TRBV2	TRBJ1-3	CASTLAGSWYF
TRBV4-2	TRBJ1-5	CASSQGRGYSNQPQHF
TRBV7-8	TRBJ2-5	CASSRGGGGQETQYF
TRBV15	TRBJ2-2	CATSRDLAGGLTGELFF
TRBV13	TRBJ2-7	CASSHRDRPYEQYF
TRBV2	TRBJ1-1	CASSPRQGVIEAFF
TRBV20-1	TRBJ2-3	CSARWERGQYF
TRBV10-2	TRBJ2-2	CASRQGWTGELFF
TRBV7-9	TRBJ1-1	CASSFLGLGTEAFF
TRBV19	TRBJ1-2	CASRKLTGTNYGYTF
TRBV11-2	TRBJ1-4	CASSLNSRQNEKLFF